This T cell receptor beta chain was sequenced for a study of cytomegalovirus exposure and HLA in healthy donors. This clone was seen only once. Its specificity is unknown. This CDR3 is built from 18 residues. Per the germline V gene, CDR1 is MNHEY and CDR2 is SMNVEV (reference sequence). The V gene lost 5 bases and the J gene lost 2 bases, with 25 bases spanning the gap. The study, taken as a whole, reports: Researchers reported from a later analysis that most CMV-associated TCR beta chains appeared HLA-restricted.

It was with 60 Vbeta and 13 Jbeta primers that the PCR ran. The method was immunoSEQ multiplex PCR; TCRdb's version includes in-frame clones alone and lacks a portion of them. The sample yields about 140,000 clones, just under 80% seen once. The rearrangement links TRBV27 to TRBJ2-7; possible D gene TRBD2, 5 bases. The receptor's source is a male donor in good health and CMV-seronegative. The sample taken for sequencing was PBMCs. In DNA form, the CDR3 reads TGTGCCAGCAGTCCCCGTGCTCTAGCATCTTGGGGAACCTACGAGCAGTACTTC. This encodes CASSPRALASWGTYEQYF.